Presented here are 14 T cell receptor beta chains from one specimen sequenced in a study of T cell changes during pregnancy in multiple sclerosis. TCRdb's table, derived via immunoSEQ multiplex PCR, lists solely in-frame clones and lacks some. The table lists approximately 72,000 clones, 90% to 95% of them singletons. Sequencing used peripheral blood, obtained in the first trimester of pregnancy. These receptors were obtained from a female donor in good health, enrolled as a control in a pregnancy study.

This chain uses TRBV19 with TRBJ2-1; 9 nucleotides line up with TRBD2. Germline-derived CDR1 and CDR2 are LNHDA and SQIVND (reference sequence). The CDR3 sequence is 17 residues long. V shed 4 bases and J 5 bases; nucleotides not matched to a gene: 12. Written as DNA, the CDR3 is TGTGCCAGTAGTACCCCCTACTTAGCGGGAGCCCACAATGAGCAGTTCTTC. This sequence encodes CASSTPYLAGAHNEQFF.

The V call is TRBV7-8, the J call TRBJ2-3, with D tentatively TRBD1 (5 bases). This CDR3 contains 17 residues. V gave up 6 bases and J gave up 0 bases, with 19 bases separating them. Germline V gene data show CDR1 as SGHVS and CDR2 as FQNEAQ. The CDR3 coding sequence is TGTGCCAGCAGTACCGGTGACAGTAGCCATAGCACAGATACGCAGTATTTT. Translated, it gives CASSTGDSSHSTDTQYF.

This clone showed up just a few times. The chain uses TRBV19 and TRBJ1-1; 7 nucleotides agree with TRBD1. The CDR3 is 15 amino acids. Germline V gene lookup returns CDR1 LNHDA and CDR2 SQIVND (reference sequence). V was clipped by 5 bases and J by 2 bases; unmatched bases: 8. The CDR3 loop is CASSASTGRNTEAFF. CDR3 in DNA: TGTGCCAGTAGTGCCTCGACAGGGAGAAACACTGAAGCTTTCTTT. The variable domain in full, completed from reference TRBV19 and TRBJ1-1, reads DGGITQSPKYLFRKEGQNVTLSCEQNLNHDAMYWYRQDPGQGLRLIYYSQIVNDFQKGDIAEGYSVSREKKESFPLTVTSAQKNPTAFYLCASSASTGRNTEAFFGQGTRLTVV.

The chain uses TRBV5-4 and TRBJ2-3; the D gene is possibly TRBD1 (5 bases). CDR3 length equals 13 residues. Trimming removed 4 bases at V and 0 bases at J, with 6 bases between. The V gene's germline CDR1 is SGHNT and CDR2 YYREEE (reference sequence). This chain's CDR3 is CASSPGSTDTQYF. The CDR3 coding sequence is TGTGCCAGCAGCCCAGGGAGCACAGATACGCAGTATTTT.

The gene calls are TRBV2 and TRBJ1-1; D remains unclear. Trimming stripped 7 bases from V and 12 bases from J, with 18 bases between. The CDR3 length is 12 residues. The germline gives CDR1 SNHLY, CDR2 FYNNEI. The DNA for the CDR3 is TGTGCCAGCACCTTATCCGGGATTATGACTTTCTTT. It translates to CASTLSGIMTFF.

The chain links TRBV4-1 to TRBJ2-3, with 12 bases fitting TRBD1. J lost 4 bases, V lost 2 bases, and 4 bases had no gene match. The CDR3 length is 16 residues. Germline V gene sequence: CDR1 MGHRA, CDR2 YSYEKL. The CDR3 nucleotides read TGCGCCAGCAGCCAATTCGGGACAGGGGGCGCAGATACGCAGTATTTT. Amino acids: CASSQFGTGGADTQYF.

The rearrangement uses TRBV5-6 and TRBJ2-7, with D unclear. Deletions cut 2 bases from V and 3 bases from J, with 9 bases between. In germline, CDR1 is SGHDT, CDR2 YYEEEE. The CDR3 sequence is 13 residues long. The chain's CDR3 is CASSFHLLYEQYF. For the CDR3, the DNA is TGTGCCAGCAGCTTCCACCTACTCTACGAGCAGTACTTC.

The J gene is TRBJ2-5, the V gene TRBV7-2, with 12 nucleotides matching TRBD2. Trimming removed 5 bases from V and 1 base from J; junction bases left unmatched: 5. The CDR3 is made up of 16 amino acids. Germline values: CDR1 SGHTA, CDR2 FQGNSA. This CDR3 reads CASSRRLAGAQETQYF. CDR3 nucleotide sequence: TGTGCCAGCAGCCGCCGACTAGCGGGGGCCCAAGAGACCCAGTACTTC.

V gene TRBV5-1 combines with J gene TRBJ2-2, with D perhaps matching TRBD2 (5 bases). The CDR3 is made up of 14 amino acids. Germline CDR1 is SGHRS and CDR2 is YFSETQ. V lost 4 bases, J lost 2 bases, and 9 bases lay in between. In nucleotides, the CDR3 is TGCGCCAGCAGCCCAGCGGTAAACACCGGGGAGCTGTTTTTT. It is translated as CASSPAVNTGELFF.

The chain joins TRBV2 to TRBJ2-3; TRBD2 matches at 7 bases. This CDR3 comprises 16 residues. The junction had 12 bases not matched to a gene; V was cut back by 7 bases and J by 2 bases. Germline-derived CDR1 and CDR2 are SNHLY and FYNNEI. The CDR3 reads CASTGRKGGDTDTQYF. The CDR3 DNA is TGTGCCAGCACTGGAAGGAAGGGAGGGGACACAGATACGCAGTATTTT.

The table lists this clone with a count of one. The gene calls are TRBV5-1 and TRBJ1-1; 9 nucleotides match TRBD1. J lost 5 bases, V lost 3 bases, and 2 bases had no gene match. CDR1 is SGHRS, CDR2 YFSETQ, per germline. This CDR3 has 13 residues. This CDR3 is CASSWTGETEAFF. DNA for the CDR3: TGCGCCAGCAGCTGGACAGGGGAGACTGAAGCTTTCTTT.

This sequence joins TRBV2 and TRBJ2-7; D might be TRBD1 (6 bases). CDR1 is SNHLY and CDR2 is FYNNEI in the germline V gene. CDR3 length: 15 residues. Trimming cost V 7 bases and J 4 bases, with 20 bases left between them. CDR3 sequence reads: CASILNLGGRYEQYF. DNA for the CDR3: TGTGCCAGCATTTTAAACCTAGGGGGTAGATACGAGCAGTACTTC. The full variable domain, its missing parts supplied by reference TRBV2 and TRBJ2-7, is EPEVTQTPSHQVTQMGQEVILRCVPISNHLYFYWYRQILGQKVEFLVSFYNNEISEKSEIFDDQFSVERPDGSNFTLKIRSTKLEDSAMYFCASILNLGGRYEQYFGPGTRLTVT.

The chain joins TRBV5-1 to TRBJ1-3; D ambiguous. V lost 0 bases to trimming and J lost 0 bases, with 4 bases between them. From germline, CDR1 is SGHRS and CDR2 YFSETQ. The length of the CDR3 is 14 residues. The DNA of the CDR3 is TGCGCCAGCAGCTTGGACAGCTCTGGAAACACCATATATTTT. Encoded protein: CASSLDSSGNTIYF.

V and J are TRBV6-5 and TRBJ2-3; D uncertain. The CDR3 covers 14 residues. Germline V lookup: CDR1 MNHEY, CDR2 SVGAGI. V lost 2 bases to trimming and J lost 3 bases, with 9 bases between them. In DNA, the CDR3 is TGTGCCAGCAGTTACGGAGACGCGACAGATACGCAGTATTTT. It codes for CASSYGDATDTQYF.